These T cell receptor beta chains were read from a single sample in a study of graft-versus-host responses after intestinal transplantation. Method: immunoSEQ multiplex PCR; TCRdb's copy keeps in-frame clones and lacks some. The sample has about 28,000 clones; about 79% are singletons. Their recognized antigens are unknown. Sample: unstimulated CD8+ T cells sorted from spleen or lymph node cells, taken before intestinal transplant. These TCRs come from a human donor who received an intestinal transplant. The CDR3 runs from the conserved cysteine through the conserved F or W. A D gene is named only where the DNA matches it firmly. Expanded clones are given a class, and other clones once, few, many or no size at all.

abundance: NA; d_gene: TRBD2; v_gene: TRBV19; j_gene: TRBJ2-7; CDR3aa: CASSFGLAGYEQYF; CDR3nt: TGTGCCAGTAGTTTCGGACTAGCGGGATACGAGCAGTACTTC
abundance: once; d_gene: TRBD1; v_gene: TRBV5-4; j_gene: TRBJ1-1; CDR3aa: CASSYGQAEAFF; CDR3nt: TGTGCCAGCAGCTATGGACAGGCAGAGGCTTTCTTT
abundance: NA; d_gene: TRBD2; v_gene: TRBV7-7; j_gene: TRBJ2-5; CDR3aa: CASSEQPLAGEETQYF; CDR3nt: TGTGCCAGCAGCGAACAACCACTAGCGGGGGAAGAGACCCAGTACTTC
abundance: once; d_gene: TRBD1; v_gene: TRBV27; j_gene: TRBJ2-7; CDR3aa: CASSQTGAYEQYF; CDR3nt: TGTGCCAGCAGCCAGACAGGGGCCTACGAGCAGTACTTC
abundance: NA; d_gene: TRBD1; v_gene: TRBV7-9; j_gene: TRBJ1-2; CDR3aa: CASSSGGVGYGYTF; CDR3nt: TGTGCCAGCAGTTCAGGGGGCGTCGGCTATGGCTACACCTTC
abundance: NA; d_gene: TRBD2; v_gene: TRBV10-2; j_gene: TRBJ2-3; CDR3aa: CASSEAGVLTQYF; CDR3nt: TGCGCCAGCAGTGAAGCGGGAGTACTTACGCAGTATTTT
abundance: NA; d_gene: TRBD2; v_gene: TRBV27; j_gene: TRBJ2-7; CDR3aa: CASSPGTSLNEQYF; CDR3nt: TGTGCCAGCAGTCCCGGGACTAGCTTAAACGAGCAGTACTTC
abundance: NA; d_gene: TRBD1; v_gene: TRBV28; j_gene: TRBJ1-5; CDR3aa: CASSSQGSSNQPQHF; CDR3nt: TGTGCCAGCAGTTCACAGGGGAGCAGCAATCAGCCCCAGCATTTT
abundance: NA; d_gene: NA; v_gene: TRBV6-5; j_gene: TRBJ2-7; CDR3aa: CASSSANEQYF; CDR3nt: TGTGCCAGCAGTTCCGCTAACGAGCAGTACTTC
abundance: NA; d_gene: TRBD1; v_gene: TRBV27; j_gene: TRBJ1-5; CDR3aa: CASNQQGTHQPQHF; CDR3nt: TGTGCCAGCAACCAACAGGGGACCCATCAGCCCCAGCATTTT
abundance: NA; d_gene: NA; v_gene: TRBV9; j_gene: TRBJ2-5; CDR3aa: CASSVASGGAETQYF; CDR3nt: TGTGCCAGCAGCGTAGCTTCGGGGGGCGCGGAGACCCAGTACTTC
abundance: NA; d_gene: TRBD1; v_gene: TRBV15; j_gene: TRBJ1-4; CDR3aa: CATSGRDSATNEKLFF; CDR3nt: TGTGCCACCAGCGGCCGGGACAGCGCAACTAATGAAAAACTGTTTTTT
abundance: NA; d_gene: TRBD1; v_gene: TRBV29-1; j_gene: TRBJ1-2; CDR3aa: CSVVGTGAFYGYTF; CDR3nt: TGCAGCGTTGTAGGGACAGGGGCGTTCTATGGCTACACCTTC
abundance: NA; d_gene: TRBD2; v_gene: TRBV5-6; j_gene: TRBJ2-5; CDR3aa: CASSLRLAGLETQYF; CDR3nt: TGTGCCAGCAGCTTGAGACTAGCGGGGTTGGAGACCCAGTACTTC
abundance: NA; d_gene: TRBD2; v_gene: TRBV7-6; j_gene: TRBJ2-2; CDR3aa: CASSFSIGEGTGELFF; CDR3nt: TGTGCCAGCAGCTTTTCGATAGGGGAGGGGACCGGGGAGCTGTTTTTT
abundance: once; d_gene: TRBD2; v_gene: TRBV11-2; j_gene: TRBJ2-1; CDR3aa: CASSLGLAGHNEQFF; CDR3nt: TGTGCCAGCAGCCTAGGACTAGCGGGACACAATGAGCAGTTCTTC
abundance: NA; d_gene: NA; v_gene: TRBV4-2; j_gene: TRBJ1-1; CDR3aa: CASSQDLSPDTEAFF; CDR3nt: TGTGCCAGCAGCCAAGATTTGAGCCCCGACACTGAAGCTTTCTTT
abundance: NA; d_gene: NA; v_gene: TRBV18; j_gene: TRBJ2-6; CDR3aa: CASSDYRDIYKRANVLTF; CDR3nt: TGTGCCAGCTCAGATTATAGGGACATTTACAAACGGGCCAACGTCCTGACTTTC
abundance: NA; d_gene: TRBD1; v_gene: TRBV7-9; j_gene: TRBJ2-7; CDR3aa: CASSLGTEQGEQYF; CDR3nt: TGTGCCAGCAGCCTCGGGACAGAGCAGGGCGAGCAGTACTTC
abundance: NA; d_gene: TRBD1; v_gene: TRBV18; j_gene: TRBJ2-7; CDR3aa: CASSPSRGLEAVYEQYF; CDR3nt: TGTGCCAGCTCACCCTCGAGGGGGCTTGAAGCAGTTTACGAGCAGTACTTC
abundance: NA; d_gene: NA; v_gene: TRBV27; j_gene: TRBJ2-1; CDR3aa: CASSVGLARGHEQFF; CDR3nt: TGTGCCAGCAGTGTTGGACTAGCAAGGGGGCATGAGCAGTTCTTC
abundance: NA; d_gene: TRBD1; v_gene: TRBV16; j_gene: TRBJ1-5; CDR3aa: CASSQLTGQRQPQHF; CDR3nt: TGTGCCAGCAGCCAACTGACAGGGCAGCGTCAGCCCCAGCATTTT
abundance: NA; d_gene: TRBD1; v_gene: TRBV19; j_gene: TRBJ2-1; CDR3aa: CASSYGTGWNEQFF; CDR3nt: TGTGCCAGTAGTTACGGGACAGGGTGGAATGAGCAGTTCTTC
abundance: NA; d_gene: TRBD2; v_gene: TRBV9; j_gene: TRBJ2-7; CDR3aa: CASSVELAGPYEQYF; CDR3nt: TGTGCCAGCAGCGTAGAGCTAGCGGGCCCCTACGAGCAGTACTTC
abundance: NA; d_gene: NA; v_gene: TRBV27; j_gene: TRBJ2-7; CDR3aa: CASSRDNSYEQYF; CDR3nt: TGTGCCAGCAGCAGGGACAATTCCTACGAGCAGTACTTC
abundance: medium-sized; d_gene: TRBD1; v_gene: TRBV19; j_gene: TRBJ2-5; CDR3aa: CASSISWNRGGETQYF; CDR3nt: TGTGCCAGTAGTATAAGTTGGAACAGGGGCGGAGAGACCCAGTACTTC
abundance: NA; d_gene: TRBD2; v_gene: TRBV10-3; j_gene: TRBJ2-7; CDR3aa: CAISEGGRAVEQYF; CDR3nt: TGTGCCATCAGTGAAGGAGGGAGGGCTGTCGAGCAGTACTTC
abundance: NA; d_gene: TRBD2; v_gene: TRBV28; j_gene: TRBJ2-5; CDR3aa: CASSSRTSGRVVETQYF; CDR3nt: TGTGCCAGCAGTTCCCGGACTAGCGGGAGGGTGGTAGAGACCCAGTACTTC
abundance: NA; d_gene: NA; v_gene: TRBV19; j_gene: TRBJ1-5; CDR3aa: CASSISGLRGNQPQHF; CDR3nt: TGTGCCAGTAGTATATCGGGACTGCGGGGCAATCAGCCCCAGCATTTT
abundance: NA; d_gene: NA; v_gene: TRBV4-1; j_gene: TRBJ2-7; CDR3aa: CASSHLTRHEQYF; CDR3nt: TGCGCCAGCAGCCACCTGACACGGCACGAGCAGTACTTC
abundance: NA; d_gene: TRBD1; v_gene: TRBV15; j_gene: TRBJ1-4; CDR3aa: CATSRGTGDNEKLFF; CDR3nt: TGTGCCACCAGCAGAGGTACAGGGGATAATGAAAAACTGTTTTTT
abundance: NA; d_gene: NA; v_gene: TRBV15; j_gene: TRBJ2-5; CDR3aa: CATSRGEKETQYF; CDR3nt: TGTGCCACCAGCAGAGGCGAGAAAGAGACCCAGTACTTC
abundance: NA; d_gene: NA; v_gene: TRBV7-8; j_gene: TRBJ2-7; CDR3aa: CASSSPQLVSEYEQYF; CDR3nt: TGTGCCAGCAGCTCACCCCAACTAGTATCGGAATACGAGCAGTACTTC
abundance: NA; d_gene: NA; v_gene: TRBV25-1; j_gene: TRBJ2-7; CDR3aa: CASSDLGRGGIRQHF; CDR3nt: TGTGCCAGCAGTGACCTTGGCAGGGGCGGTATCAGGCAGCACTTC
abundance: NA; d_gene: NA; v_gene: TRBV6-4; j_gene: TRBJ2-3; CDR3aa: CASSEGRATDTQYF; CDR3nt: TGTGCCAGCAGTGAGGGCAGGGCCACAGATACGCAGTATTTT
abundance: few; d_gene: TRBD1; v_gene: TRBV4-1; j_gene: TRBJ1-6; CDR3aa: CASSQGTGGNSPLHF; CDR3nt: TGCGCCAGCAGCCAGGGGACAGGCGGGAATTCACCCCTCCACTTT
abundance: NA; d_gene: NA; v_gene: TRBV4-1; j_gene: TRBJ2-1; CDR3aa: CASSQLSTEIFNEQFF; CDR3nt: TGCGCCAGCAGCCAACTCTCGACGGAGATATTCAATGAGCAGTTCTTC
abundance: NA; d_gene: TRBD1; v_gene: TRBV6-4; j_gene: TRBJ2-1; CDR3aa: CASSADRGNTNDEQFF; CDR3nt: TGTGCCAGCAGTGCCGACAGGGGAAATACAAACGATGAGCAGTTCTTC
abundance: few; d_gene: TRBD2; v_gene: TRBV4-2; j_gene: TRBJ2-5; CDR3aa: CASSPLAGAARVETQYF; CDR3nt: TGTGCCAGCAGCCCACTAGCGGGAGCGGCGAGAGTGGAGACCCAGTACTTC
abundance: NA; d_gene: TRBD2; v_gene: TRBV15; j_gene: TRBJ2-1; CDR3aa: CATSREGLAVTYNEQFF; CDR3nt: TGTGCCACCAGCAGAGAGGGACTAGCGGTTACCTACAATGAGCAGTTCTTC
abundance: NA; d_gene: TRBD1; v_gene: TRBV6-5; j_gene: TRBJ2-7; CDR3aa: CASSWLGQGNTEQYF; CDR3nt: TGTGCCAGCAGTTGGTTGGGACAGGGGAATACCGAGCAGTACTTC
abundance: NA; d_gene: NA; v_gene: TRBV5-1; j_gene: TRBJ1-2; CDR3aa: CASSLEAGWDGYTF; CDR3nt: TGCGCCAGCAGCTTGGAGGCGGGCTGGGATGGCTACACCTTC
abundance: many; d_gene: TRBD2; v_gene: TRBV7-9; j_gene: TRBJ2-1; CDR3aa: CASRTSGSYEQFF; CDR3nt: TGTGCCAGCAGAACTAGCGGGAGTTATGAGCAGTTCTTC
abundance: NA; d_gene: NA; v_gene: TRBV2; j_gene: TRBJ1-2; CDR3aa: CASSDLTGGGYTF; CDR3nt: TGTGCCAGCAGTGACCTGACAGGTGGTGGCTACACCTTC
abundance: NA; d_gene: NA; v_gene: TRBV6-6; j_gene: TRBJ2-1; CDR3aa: CASSYFGAGDQFF; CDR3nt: TGTGCCAGCAGTTACTTTGGGGCTGGAGATCAGTTCTTC
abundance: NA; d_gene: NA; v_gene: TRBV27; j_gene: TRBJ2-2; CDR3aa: CASSLSIVAVANTGELFF; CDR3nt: TGTGCCAGCAGTTTATCGATAGTAGCCGTCGCGAACACCGGGGAGCTGTTTTTT
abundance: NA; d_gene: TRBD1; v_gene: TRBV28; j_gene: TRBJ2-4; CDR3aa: CASSFGQVSCF; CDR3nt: TGTGCCAGCAGTTTCGGACAGGTCTCCTGCTTC
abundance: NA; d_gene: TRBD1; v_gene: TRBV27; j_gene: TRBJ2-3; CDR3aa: CASLDRGGSDTQYF; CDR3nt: TGTGCCAGCCTCGACAGGGGTGGTTCAGATACGCAGTATTTT
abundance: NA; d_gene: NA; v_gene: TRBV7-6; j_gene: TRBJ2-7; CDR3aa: CASSLATTQPSYEQYF; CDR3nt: TGTGCCAGCAGCTTGGCCACCACACAGCCCTCCTACGAGCAGTACTTC
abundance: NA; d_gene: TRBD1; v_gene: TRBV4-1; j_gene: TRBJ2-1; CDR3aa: CASSQEWYRGLNNEQFF; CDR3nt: TGCGCCAGCAGCCAAGAGTGGTACAGGGGGCTAAACAATGAGCAGTTCTTC
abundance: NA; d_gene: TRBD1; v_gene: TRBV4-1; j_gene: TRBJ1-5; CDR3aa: CASSQDTGTGGHYSNQPQHF; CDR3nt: TGCGCCAGCAGCCAAGATACAGGGACAGGGGGCCATTATAGCAATCAGCCCCAGCATTTT
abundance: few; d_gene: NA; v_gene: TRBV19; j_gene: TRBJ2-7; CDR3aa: CASSIGGKRAYEQYF; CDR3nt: TGTGCCAGTAGTATAGGCGGGAAGAGGGCCTACGAGCAGTACTTC
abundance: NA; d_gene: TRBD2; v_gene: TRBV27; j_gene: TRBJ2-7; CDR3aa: CASSLGGGGSYEQYF; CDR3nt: TGTGCCAGCAGTTTAGGCGGGGGGGGATCCTACGAGCAGTACTTC
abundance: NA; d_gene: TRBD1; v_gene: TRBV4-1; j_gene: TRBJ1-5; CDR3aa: CASSQKQGAGNQPQHF; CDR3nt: TGCGCCAGCAGCCAAAAACAGGGGGCGGGGAATCAGCCCCAGCATTTT
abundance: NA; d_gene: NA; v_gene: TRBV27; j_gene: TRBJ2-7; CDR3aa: CASRRGAYEQYF; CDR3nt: TGTGCCAGCCGCCGCGGGGCCTACGAGCAGTACTTC
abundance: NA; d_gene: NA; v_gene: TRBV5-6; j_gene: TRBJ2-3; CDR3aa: CASSPIGGEEVQDTQYF; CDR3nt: TGTGCCAGCAGCCCTATTGGAGGGGAGGAGGTGCAAGATACGCAGTATTTT
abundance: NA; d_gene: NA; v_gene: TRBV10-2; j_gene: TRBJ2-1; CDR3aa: CASSESAARAYNEQFF; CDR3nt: TGCGCCAGCAGTGAGTCGGCGGCCCGTGCCTACAATGAGCAGTTCTTC
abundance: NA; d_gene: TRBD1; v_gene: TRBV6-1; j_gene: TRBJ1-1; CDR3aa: CASHVSTGRTEAFF; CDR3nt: TGTGCCAGCCATGTATCGACAGGGAGGACTGAAGCTTTCTTT
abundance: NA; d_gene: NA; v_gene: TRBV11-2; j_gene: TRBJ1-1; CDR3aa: CASSPPGHGRTEAFF; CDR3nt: TGTGCCAGCAGCCCGCCGGGACACGGCCGGACTGAAGCTTTCTTT
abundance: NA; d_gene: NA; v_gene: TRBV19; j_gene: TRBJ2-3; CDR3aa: CASSLYSDTQYF; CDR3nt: TGTGCCAGTAGCTTGTACTCAGATACGCAGTATTTT